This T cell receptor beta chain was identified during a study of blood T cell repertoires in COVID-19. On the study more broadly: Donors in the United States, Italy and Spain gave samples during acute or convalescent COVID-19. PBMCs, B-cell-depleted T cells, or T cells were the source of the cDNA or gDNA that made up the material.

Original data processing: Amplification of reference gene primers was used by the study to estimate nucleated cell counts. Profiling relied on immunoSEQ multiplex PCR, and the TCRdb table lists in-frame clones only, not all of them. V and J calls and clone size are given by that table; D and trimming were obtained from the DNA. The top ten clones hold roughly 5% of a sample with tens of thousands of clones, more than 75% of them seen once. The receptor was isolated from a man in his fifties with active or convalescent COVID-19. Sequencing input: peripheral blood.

This chain's CDR3 is CATATTEWFQETQYF. The CDR3 DNA sequence: TGTGCCACCGCCACGACGGAGTGGTTCCAAGAGACCCAGTACTTC. The rearrangement links TRBV7-2 to TRBJ2-5, with D uncertain. CDR3 size: 15 residues. The V gene lost 10 bases and the J gene lost 1 base, with 19 bases spanning the gap. Germline loops: CDR1 SGHTA, CDR2 FQGNSA.